Here is one TCR beta chain with its context. Antigen: not known. This specimen belongs to a study of radiotherapy plus CTLA-4 blockade in lung cancer. Overall study: Across the patients, objective responses occurred in 15% to 20%, and disease control in just over 30%. Study-wide results and caveats: The best prediction of response reportedly came from early blood T cell clone dynamics, with interferon-beta. Blood TCR clones of tumor origin expanded after radiotherapy plus ipilimumab.

Patients with chemo-refractory metastatic non-small-cell lung cancer received focal radiation plus CTLA-4 blockade with ipilimumab. Measured with immunoSEQ multiplex PCR; TCRdb has only the in-frame clones, and not every one. The data hold about 55,000 clones, with around 80% observed a single time. This sequence was found in a human donor with non-small cell lung cancer whose response to radiotherapy plus ipilimumab could not be evaluated. The sample in question was peripheral blood, obtained from a patient treated with radiotherapy plus ipilimumab.

The CDR3, as DNA: TGCGCCAGCAGTACAAGCAATCAGCCCCAGCATTTT. This codes for CASSTSNQPQHF. The gene calls are TRBV10-1 and TRBJ1-5; D remains ambiguous. Per the germline V gene, CDR1 is WNHNN and CDR2 is SYGVQD (reference sequence). The CDR3 consists of 12 residues. Trimming took 5 bases from V and 1 from J, leaving 3 bases between them.